This T cell receptor (beta chain) was profiled in a study of neurological immune-mediated disorders. TCRdb re-called the 5' RACE reads with MiXCR, one entry per CDR3 protein. The sample has about 66,000 distinct CDR3 sequences; around 3.1% are singletons. Germline V CDR1 and CDR2: SGHRS, YFSETQ. This CDR3 is built from 14 residues. The V and J ends lost 5 bases and 1 base, in that order; junction bases with no gene match: 3. This clonotype was seen repeatedly, ten times or more. The source material was PBMCs. The chain is built from TRBV5-1 and TRBJ1-1; TRBD1 aligns across 9 bases. This clonotype was sampled from a middle-aged man with multiple sclerosis. CDR3 in DNA: TGCGCCAGCAGTTGGGACAGGGCGAACACTGAAGCTTTCTTT. This codes for CASSWDRANTEAFF. The full variable domain, rest sourced from reference TRBV5-1 and TRBJ1-1, is KAGVTQTPRYLIKTRGQQVTLSCSPISGHRSVSWYQQTPGQGLQFLFEYFSETQRNKGNFPGRFSGRQFSNSRSEMNVSTLELGDSALYLCASSWDRANTEAFFGQGTRLTVV.